Below, one T cell receptor (beta chain) is given with its context. This sample was taken from a study of control samples from healthy donors and cancer patients. Assay used: immunoSEQ multiplex PCR; TCRdb lists only in-frame clones, some missing. The sample consists of some 64,000 clones, 75% to 95% of them appearing once. The source of this sequence is a woman between 45 and 65 years old with colorectal cancer. Sequencing input: PBMCs.

This CDR3 is CASSPSVQGSTEQFF. The CDR3 nucleotides are TGTGCCAGCTCACCATCGGTTCAGGGTTCCACTGAGCAGTTCTTC. The chain combines TRBV18 with TRBJ2-1; D possibly corresponds to TRBD1 (5 bases). The CDR3 has 15 amino acids. The ends were cut back, 2 bases at V and 9 bases at J, with 17 bases in the middle. Per the germline V gene, CDR1 is KGHSH and CDR2 is LQKENI.